Shown below are 22 T cell receptor beta chains from a single sample sequenced in a study of low-dose radiotherapy and immunotherapy resistance in tumors. Alpha and beta chains were covered, as first-strand cDNA relied on TRAV- and TRBV-specific primers. A roughly 20-cycle PCR with a constant-region primer and V-primer adapter amplified TCRs. TCRdb re-called the reads through MiXCR, storing one row per CDR3 protein. The sample lists 13,000 or so distinct CDR3 sequences, around 75% seen once, with approximately 5% in the top ten. The receptors originated from a human donor with advanced metastatic prostate, ovarian, gallbladder or colorectal cancer (not recorded which). This table probably holds off-target reads from a library built for another chain.

J is TRBJ1-6 and V is TRBV11-2; perhaps TRBD1 as D (6 bases). This CDR3 comprises 14 residues. Germline CDR1 reads SGHAT; CDR2 reads FQNNGV. The V end lost 3 bases, the J end lost 6 bases, and 9 bases lay between the germline ends. In DNA form, the CDR3 reads TGTGCCAGCAGCTTCGGACAGACTAATTCACCCCTCCACTTT. It is translated as CASSFGQTNSPLHF.

J is TRBJ2-1 and V is TRBV21-1. TRBV21-1 is a known pseudogene. This CDR3 has 15 amino acids. CDR3 in DNA: TGTGCCAGCCTATGCGTTCGGGGTACCTACAATGAGCAGTTCTTC. It translates to CASLCVRGTYNEQFF.

V gene TRBV19 combines with J gene TRBJ1-1; D is ambiguous. This CDR3 comprises 17 residues. The germline V gene has CDR1 LNHDA and CDR2 SQIVND (reference sequence). The germline V and J ends were trimmed by 3 bases and 4 bases, with 21 bases remaining between them. Written as DNA, the CDR3 is TGTGCCAGTAGTATCATCAGCGTGGGTCGGGGTAGCACTGAAGCTTTCTTT. Its protein product is CASSIISVGRGSTEAFF.

V usage is TRBV19 and J usage is TRBJ2-7, with D maybe TRBD2 (5 bases). This CDR3 contains 14 residues. Deletions cut 5 bases from V and 5 bases from J, with 16 bases between. The V gene's germline CDR1 is LNHDA and CDR2 SQIVND (reference sequence). The CDR3 bases are TGTGCCAGTAGTCTCACCCCCGGGAACCACGAGCAGTACTTC. As protein: CASSLTPGNHEQYF. Complete variable domain (other parts from reference TRBV19 and TRBJ2-7): DGGITQSPKYLFRKEGQNVTLSCEQNLNHDAMYWYRQDPGQGLRLIYYSQIVNDFQKGDIAEGYSVSREKKESFPLTVTSAQKNPTAFYLCASSLTPGNHEQYFGPGTRLTVT.

The chain couples TRBV7-2 to TRBJ2-1; TRBD2 matches at 9 bases. This CDR3 comprises 21 residues. Trimming at V came to 0 bases and at J to 5 bases, leaving 20 bases not matched to a gene. CDR1 is SGHTA, CDR2 FQGNSA, per germline. The CDR3: CASSLALASGVLSFEDNEQFF. The CDR3 coding sequence is TGTGCCAGCAGCTTAGCGCTGGCTAGCGGGGTTCTATCCTTCGAGGACAATGAGCAGTTCTTC.

V gene TRBV5-1 combines with J gene TRBJ2-1, with a possible D match to TRBD1 (5 bases). The V end lost 4 bases, the J end lost 7 bases, and 18 bases lay between the germline ends. The CDR3 spans 15 residues. CDR1 is SGHRS, CDR2 YFSETQ, per germline. The CDR3: CASSLDSRAGNEQFF. CDR3 nucleotides: TGCGCCAGCAGCCTCGACTCTCGTGCAGGGAATGAGCAGTTCTTC.

The chain couples TRBV9 to TRBJ2-3; weak D call: TRBD2 (6 bases). The CDR3 is made up of 13 amino acids. V was shortened by 2 bases and J by 5 bases, with 9 bases between the two germline ends. CDR1 is SGDLS, CDR2 YYNGEE, per germline. In nucleotides, the CDR3 is TGTGCCAGCAGCGTCGTAGCGGAAGATACGCAGTATTTT. Amino acids: CASSVVAEDTQYF. Variable domain in full (rest from reference TRBV9 and TRBJ2-3): DSGVTQTPKHLITATGQRVTLRCSPRSGDLSVYWYQQSLDQGLQFLIQYYNGEERAKGNILERFSAQQFPDLHSELNLSSLELGDSALYFCASSVVAEDTQYFGPGTRLTVL.

This sequence joins TRBV12-3 or TRBV12-4 and TRBJ1-1, with 9 bases fitting TRBD1. J lost 2 bases, V lost 6 bases, and 10 bases had no gene match. CDR3 size: 16 residues. CDR3 protein: CASSPPTGGTNTEAFF. The CDR3 region has the DNA TGTGCCAGCAGCCCCCCCACAGGGGGCACTAACACTGAAGCTTTCTTT.

About this clonotype: One end of the junction fails to match germline, which may point to a read error. The chain has TRBV4-2 and TRBJ1-2; D may be TRBD1 (5 bases). Per the germline V gene, CDR1 is LGHNA and CDR2 is YNFKEQ. The CDR3 runs to 15 residues. The CDR3, as DNA: TGTGCCAGCAGCCAAGAAATGAACAGGCATTATGTCTACACCTTC. This encodes CASSQEMNRHYVYTF.

This clonotype appeared a single time. The chain joins TRBV5-1 to TRBJ2-3; D assignment may be TRBD1 or TRBD2 (6 bases each). The CDR3 has 14 amino acids. Trimming took 1 base from V and 9 from J, leaving 15 bases between them. CDR1 is SGHRS and CDR2 is YFSETQ in the germline V gene. CDR3 coding DNA: TGCGCCAGCAGCTTGAATATCCTCGGGGGCACGCAGTATTTT. Translation: CASSLNILGGTQYF.

V is TRBV12-3 or TRBV12-4 and J is TRBJ1-1, with 7 bases aligning to TRBD1. This CDR3 comprises 15 residues. J gave up 6 bases and V 11 bases, and 18 bases lay outside the gene matches. CDR3 DNA sequence: TGTGCCGCCAGCTTGGGGACAGCCTTTGACGCTGAAGCTTTCTTT. Translating gives CAASLGTAFDAEAFF.

V gene TRBV29-1 combines with J gene TRBJ2-5; D not resolved. CDR3 length: 13 amino acids. Trimming left V 1 base short and J 0 bases short, with 6 bases between. CDR1 and CDR2 from the germline V gene are SQVTM and ANQGSEA. CDR3 nucleotides: TGCAGCGTTGAAGGACCGAACCAAGAGACCCAGTACTTC. Translation gives CSVEGPNQETQYF.

The chain has TRBV5-6 and TRBJ2-3; 10 nucleotides agree with TRBD2. V was pared by 0 bases and J by 2 bases, with 3 bases of the junction left unmatched. In germline, CDR1 is SGHDT, CDR2 YYEEEE. This CDR3 has 16 amino acids. The CDR3 DNA reads as TGTGCCAGCAGCTTGGCAGCGGGGGGGAACACAGATACGCAGTATTTT. Translated, it gives CASSLAAGGNTDTQYF.

The chain carries TRBV5-6 and TRBJ1-2; maybe TRBD1 (6 bases). Looked up from germline, CDR1 is SGHDT and CDR2 is YYEEEE. The V end was cut by 5 bases, the J end by 2 bases, with 13 bases between. The CDR3 spans 14 residues. The CDR3 is CASRNRDTNYGYTF. In DNA form, the CDR3 reads TGTGCCAGCAGGAACCGGGACACGAACTATGGCTACACCTTC.

CDR3 in DNA: TGTGCCATCAGTGAGTCCGTTAGCGGGCGCCAAGAGACCCAGTACTTC. Amino acid sequence: CAISESVSGRQETQYF. The chain uses TRBV10-3 and TRBJ2-5; TRBD2 matches 7 bases. The CDR3 length is 16 residues. V was clipped by 0 bases and J by 1 base; unmatched bases: 5. In germline, CDR1 is ENHRY, CDR2 SYGVKD.

The rearrangement uses TRBV5-1 and TRBJ1-2; 9 bases line up with TRBD1. The germline CDR1 and CDR2 sequences are SGHRS and YFSETQ. The CDR3 length is 13 residues. The V and J ends lost 1 base and 8 bases, in that order; junction bases with no gene match: 3. The CDR3 protein is CASSLTDRGGYTF. The CDR3 DNA is TGCGCCAGCAGCTTGACGGACAGGGGAGGCTACACCTTC.

This clonotype was picked up one time. The V and J genes are TRBV6-6 and TRBJ2-3, with TRBD2 identical over 16 bases. CDR1 is MNHNY, CDR2 SVGAGI, per germline (reference sequence). V lost 5 bases and J lost 5; bases outside the gene matches: 1. The CDR3 has 15 amino acids. DNA for the CDR3: TGTGCCAGCAGTGGGACTAGCGGGGGGGTAGATACGCAGTATTTT. This encodes CASSGTSGGVDTQYF.

The rearrangement uses TRBV13 and TRBJ2-7; D may be TRBD1 or TRBD2 (5 bases each). The length of the CDR3 is 15 residues. V lost 5 bases and J lost 4, with 18 bases in between. The V gene's germline CDR1 is PRHDT and CDR2 FYEKMQ (reference sequence). CDR3 bases: TGTGCCAGCAGCCCCCGGGGCCTACGCGTTTACGAGCAGTACTTC. Translation: CASSPRGLRVYEQYF. The whole variable domain, remainder taken from reference TRBV13 and TRBJ2-7, is AAGVIQSPRHLIKEKRETATLKCYPIPRHDTVYWYQQGPGQDPQFLISFYEKMQSDKGSIPDRFSAQQFSDYHSELNMSSLELGDSALYFCASSPRGLRVYEQYFGPGTRLTVT.

In DNA form, the CDR3 reads TGCGCCAGCTCCAGACAGGGGGCTGTCGAGCAGTACTTC. Its translation: CASSRQGAVEQYF. The V gene is TRBV5-1, the J gene TRBJ2-7; 10 bases are a match to TRBD1. V was clipped by 7 bases and J by 6 bases; unmatched bases: 7. Germline-derived CDR1 and CDR2 are SGHRS and YFSETQ. The length of the CDR3 is 13 residues.

The chain has TRBV4-3 and TRBJ2-7; a weak D match, TRBD1 (6 bases). Trimming stripped 0 bases from V and 1 base from J, with 13 bases between. Germline CDR1 LGHNA, CDR2 YSLEER. The CDR3 runs to 16 residues. The CDR3 DNA reads TGCGCCAGCAGCCAAGAGGTCCCCAGGGGATCCTACGAGCAGTACTTC. Residues: CASSQEVPRGSYEQYF.

The chain carries TRBV11-2 and TRBJ2-7; 7 nucleotides match TRBD1. CDR1 is SGHAT and CDR2 is FQNNGV in the germline V gene. V shed 5 bases and J 2 bases; nucleotides not matched to a gene: 12. This CDR3 is 16 amino acids long. This chain's CDR3 is CASSLTDTGVAYEQYF. In DNA, the CDR3 is TGTGCCAGCAGCCTTACCGACACAGGGGTTGCCTACGAGCAGTACTTC.

The chain uses TRBV4-1 and TRBJ2-3; D is uncertain. The germline V gene has CDR1 MGHRA and CDR2 YSYEKL. The CDR3 consists of 14 residues. The ends were cut back, 3 bases at V and 6 bases at J, with 13 bases in the middle. The CDR3 DNA follows: TGCGCCAGCAGCCAGGTTCAGACTTCGGATACGCAGTATTTT. Its translation is CASSQVQTSDTQYF.